The T cell receptor (beta chain) described here comes from a study of blood T cell repertoires in COVID-19. Whole-study context: Sites across the United States, Italy and Spain contributed samples from acute and convalescent COVID-19.

Authors' processing steps: Using reference gene primer amplification, nucleated cell counts were estimated. Sequencing was performed with immunoSEQ multiplex PCR; in TCRdb, only in-frame clones are kept and a portion is missing. That table supplies the V and J calls and clone size; D and trimming were determined from the DNA. In the table there are under 500,000 clones, about 85% of which are singletons. CDR3 length: 16 amino acids. CDR1 SGHVS and CDR2 FQNEAQ come from the germline V gene. The V gene end was trimmed by 1 base and the J gene end by 6 bases; junction bases not matched to a gene: 5. The study recruited people aged roughly 18 to 100 years across under 25 US areas.

The clonotype was recovered from a woman under 30 with acute COVID-19. J is TRBJ1-6 and V is TRBV7-8, with 8 bases lining up with TRBD1. Sequencing input: PBMCs or T cells enriched from blood (not recorded which). This chain's CDR3 is CASSLGRGQVNSPLHF. The CDR3 DNA reads TGTGCCAGCAGCTTAGGGAGGGGACAGGTTAATTCACCCCTCCACTTT.